The present TCR beta chain was sequenced within a study of memory CD4+ T cells and cytomegalovirus serostatus (dated by TCRdb to between 2018 and 2020). The study in broad terms: The cohort included around 35 healthy adults from Belgium, of whom 9 were CMV seropositive and approximately 25 were CMV seronegative. The study sequenced CD4+ memory TCRbeta repertoires of a Belgian cohort with known cytomegalovirus serostatus to replicate a published TCR-based CMV serostatus classifier.

Genomic DNA was extracted from sorted cells with the Quick-DNA Microprep Kit. Amplification of TCRbeta DNA was done with the immunoSEQ hsTCRbeta kit, following the protocol from the manufacturer. TCRbeta libraries were sequenced on an Illumina MiSeq instrument. The original pipeline was this. After out-of-frame sequences were removed, 2 million to 2.5 million distinct TCRbeta sequences remained, averaging around 66,000 per individual. Each individual was scored by the count of 150 to 200 previously reported CMV-associated TCRbeta sequences and the total productive distinct TCRbeta count. A beta-binomial model was reimplemented in Python, and scikit-learn random forests with default parameters were trained on US cohort data. Classifier performance on the Belgian cohort was reported as the median AUC with percentile confidence intervals calculated over 10,000 bootstrap iterations. TCRdb limited this immuneACCESS table to in-frame rearrangements with V and J called. A share of clones is missing; checked studies link under half to unresolved V genes, and the rest is unexplained. That table supplies the V and J calls and clone size; D and trimming were determined from the DNA. This sample comprises around 45,000 clones, about three quarters of them detected only once. The ten largest clones take up roughly 0.6% of the sample.

General findings and caveats noted by the study authors: The original-framework classifier achieved a median bootstrapped AUC of roughly 0.95 with a 95% CI of 0.76-1.00 on the Belgian cohort. Among the approximately 160 previously reported CMV-associated TCRbeta sequences, some 70 showed up in the CD4+ memory repertoires, with each one found in between one and five individuals. Results were interpreted as suggesting that the CMV-associated TCR signature is largely present in the CD4+ memory repertoire. Only CD4+CD45RO+ memory cells were sequenced, in contrast to the original study, in which naive and memory CD4+ and CD8+ populations were covered. CMV serostatus prediction reached a median bootstrapped AUC of approximately 0.95 with the original framework and around 0.91 with a US-trained random forest.

A FACSAria II was used to sort memory CD4+ T cells, defined as single viable CD3+CD4+CD8-CD45RO+ cells. To determine CMV serostatus, a Roche Elecsys assay was used that detects serum IgG against CMV pp150, pp28, p38 and p52. After the samples were thawed, total CD4+ T cells were enriched through positive selection using CD4 magnetic microbeads. The samples came from a separate study whose specific focus was interrogating the CD4+ T cell memory repertoire. Peripheral blood mononuclear cells were isolated and cryopreserved according to standard operating procedures, and serum was stored at -80 degrees C. Staining used CD3-PerCP (BW264/56), CD4-APC (RPA-T4), CD45RO-PE (UCHT1) and CD8-Pacific Orange (3B5) antibodies, with Sytox blue excluding non-viable cells. Details on this clone: Its antigen is not yet known. Per-base quality was not reported, and no clone a single base away is much larger than it.

The CDR3, from cysteine to phenylalanine, totals 16 residues. Only the CDR3 DNA is retained, 48 bases long and in frame from the first base. According to the germline V gene (reference sequence), CDR1 reads GTSNPN and CDR2 reads SVGIG. V loses 0 bases, J loses 8 bases, and the germline ends lie 17 bases apart. Sequenced sample: memory CD4+ T cells from blood. Recombination connected TRBV30 to TRBJ1-6; TRBD1 might be the D gene, on 6 matching bases. The sequence derives from an adult in good health and CMV-seronegative. The nucleotide sequence is given as TGTGCCTGGAGTGTACGTGATCTGGGGGCTGATTCACCCCTCCACTTT. This gives the protein CAWSVRDLGADSPLHF.